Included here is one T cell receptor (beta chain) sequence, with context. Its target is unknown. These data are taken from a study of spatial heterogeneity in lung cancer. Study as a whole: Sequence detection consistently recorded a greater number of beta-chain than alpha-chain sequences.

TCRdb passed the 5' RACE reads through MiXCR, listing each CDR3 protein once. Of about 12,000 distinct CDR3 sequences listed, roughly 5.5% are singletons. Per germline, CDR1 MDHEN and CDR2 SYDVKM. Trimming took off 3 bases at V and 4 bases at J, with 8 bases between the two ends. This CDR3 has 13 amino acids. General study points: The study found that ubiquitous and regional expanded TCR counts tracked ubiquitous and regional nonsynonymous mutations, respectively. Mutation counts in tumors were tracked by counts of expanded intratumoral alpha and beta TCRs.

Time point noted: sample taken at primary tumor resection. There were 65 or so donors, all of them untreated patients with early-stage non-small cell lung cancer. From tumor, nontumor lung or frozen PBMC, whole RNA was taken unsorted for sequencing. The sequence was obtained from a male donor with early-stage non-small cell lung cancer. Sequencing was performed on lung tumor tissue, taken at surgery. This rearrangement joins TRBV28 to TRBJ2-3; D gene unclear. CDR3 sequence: CASSFSNADTQYF. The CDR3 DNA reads TGTGCCAGCAGTTTTTCAAACGCAGATACGCAGTATTTT.